The 20 T cell receptor beta chains in this list originate from one sample, sequenced in a study of CD8 T cells in Susac syndrome (dated by TCRdb to the late 2010s). The library was prepared using the immunoSEQ multiplex PCR assay. RNA was extracted using the RNeasy kit, and roughly 0.45 to 1 ug of the RNA was reverse transcribed with random hexamers. TCRdb redid the processing of the public reads, applying fastp at Q25 and MiXCR, and retained in-frame beta chains. Identical CDR3 proteins give one entry, which carries the most common genes and DNA. The sample contains approximately 120,000 distinct CDR3 sequences, 90% to 95% of them found a single time. The top ten hold over 0.07% of the sample. The sequencing input was CD4+ T cells from PBMCs. The receptors were sampled from a human donor in good health.

This rearrangement joins TRBV29-1 to TRBJ2-6; D is possibly TRBD1 (5 bases). This CDR3 is 15 amino acids long. Per germline, CDR1 SQVTM and CDR2 ANQGSEA. Trimming removed 2 bases at V and 0 bases at J, with 8 bases between. The CDR3 here is CSVELQGSGANVLTF. CDR3 DNA sequence: TGCAGCGTTGAACTTCAGGGCTCTGGGGCCAACGTCCTGACTTTC. The full variable domain, rest sourced from reference TRBV29-1 and TRBJ2-6, is SAVISQKPSRDICQRGTSLTIQCQVDSQVTMMFWYRQQPGQSLTLIATANQGSEATYESGFVIDKFPISRPNLTFSTLTVSNMSPEDSSIYLCSVELQGSGANVLTFGAGSRLTVL.

V is TRBV25-1 and J is TRBJ1-1, with D unclear. V was shortened by 3 bases and J by 0 bases, with 5 bases between the two germline ends. This CDR3 has 13 amino acids. CDR1 is MGHDK and CDR2 is SYGVNS in the germline V gene. In nucleotides, the CDR3 is TGTGCCAGCAGTGACAGCATGAACACTGAAGCTTTCTTT. It is translated as CASSDSMNTEAFF.

This chain joins TRBV4-1 and TRBJ1-2; a weak D match, TRBD1 (5 bases). V lost 5 bases and J lost 8, with 21 bases in between. Germline V gene sequence: CDR1 MGHRA, CDR2 YSYEKL. The CDR3 covers 15 residues. CDR3 DNA sequence: TGCGCCAGCAGCTGGCCGGACACTTTTGGGGGGGGCTACACCTTC. Translated, it gives CASSWPDTFGGGYTF.

This rearrangement joins TRBV18 to TRBJ2-5; 7 nucleotides agree with TRBD1. In germline, CDR1 is KGHSH, CDR2 LQKENI. Trimming removed 6 bases from V and 5 bases from J; junction bases left unmatched: 9. The CDR3 contains 14 residues. CDR3 in amino acids: CASSPTGTKETQYF. CDR3 coding DNA: TGTGCCAGCTCTCCGACAGGGACGAAGGAGACCCAGTACTTC.

This chain joins TRBV15 and TRBJ1-3, with 7 positions matching TRBD1. The CDR3 contains 15 residues. Germline loops: CDR1 LNHNV, CDR2 YYDKDF (reference sequence). Unmatched junction bases numbered 6, after V lost 6 bases and J lost 1 base. CDR3 sequence reads: CATRESGQSGNTIYF. The DNA of the CDR3 is TGTGCCACCAGGGAGTCGGGACAGTCTGGAAACACCATATATTTT.

The rearrangement joins TRBV30 to TRBJ2-1, with D perhaps TRBD2 (6 bases). The CDR3 is made up of 17 amino acids. V was clipped by 0 bases and J by 0 bases, with 15 bases between them. CDR1 is GTSNPN, CDR2 SVGIG, per germline (reference sequence). CDR3 amino acids: CAWSVRWLASSYNEQFF. In DNA, the CDR3 is TGTGCCTGGAGTGTACGTTGGCTAGCGAGCTCCTACAATGAGCAGTTCTTC.

This sequence joins TRBV19 and TRBJ1-1; TRBD1 aligns across 7 bases. The CDR3 length is 15 residues. With 11 bases clipped from V and 0 bases from J, the junction kept 12 bases outside the gene matches. CDR1 is LNHDA, CDR2 SQIVND, per germline (reference sequence). The CDR3 is CAAWGGGRMNTEAFF. The CDR3 bases are TGTGCCGCATGGGGAGGGGGCCGTATGAACACTGAAGCTTTCTTT.

About this clonotype itself: This CDR3 is missing its conserved last phenylalanine or tryptophan, likely due to a read error. J is TRBJ1-1 and V is TRBV5-1, with 7 bases aligning to TRBD1. Trimming removed 4 bases from V and 1 base from J; junction bases left unmatched: 4. This CDR3 comprises 14 residues. Germline CDR1 is SGHRS and CDR2 is YFSETQ. As DNA, the CDR3 is TGCGCCAGCAGCGAGGGACAGCCGAACACTGAAGCTTTCGTT. As protein: CASSEGQPNTEAFV.

The rearrangement links TRBV9 to TRBJ1-1; no reliable D call. Trimming stripped 0 bases from V and 1 base from J, with 7 bases between. The CDR3 sequence is 14 residues long. Per germline, CDR1 SGDLS and CDR2 YYNGEE. CDR3 region: CASSVEAGNTEAFF. In DNA form, the CDR3 reads TGTGCCAGCAGCGTAGAGGCAGGGAACACTGAAGCTTTCTTT.

This chain links TRBV30 with TRBJ2-6; possible D gene TRBD1, 6 bases. Trimming removed 4 bases at V and 2 bases at J, with 9 bases between. CDR3 length: 14 residues. Germline lookup yields CDR1 GTSNPN and CDR2 SVGIG (reference sequence). The CDR3 is CAWTQGTGANVLTF. The CDR3 nucleotides are TGTGCCTGGACCCAGGGGACTGGGGCCAACGTCCTGACTTTC.

The chain carries TRBV2 and TRBJ2-6; D is unclear. V dropped 6 bases and J dropped 0 bases, with 12 bases sitting between them. Germline lookup yields CDR1 SNHLY and CDR2 FYNNEI. The CDR3 contains 16 residues. This CDR3 is CASRMELVSGANVLTF. CDR3 coding DNA: TGTGCCAGCAGGATGGAACTCGTCTCTGGGGCCAACGTCCTGACTTTC.

The genes are TRBV20-1 and TRBJ1-1; D unclear. The CDR3 totals 10 residues. V was trimmed by 4 bases and J by 3 bases, leaving 3 bases between them. Germline V gene lookup returns CDR1 DFQATT and CDR2 SNEGSKA (reference sequence). CDR3 region: CSATYTEAFF. The CDR3 DNA reads TGCAGTGCTACTTACACTGAAGCTTTCTTT.

V gene TRBV7-2 combines with J gene TRBJ2-5; D is perhaps TRBD2 (5 bases). The CDR3 loop spans 15 amino acids. Germline V gene lookup returns CDR1 SGHTA and CDR2 FQGNSA. The V end was cut by 7 bases, the J end by 2 bases, with 17 bases between. In DNA, the CDR3 is TGTGCCAGCAAACTGAGGGCTAGCATACAAGAGACCCAGTACTTC. Amino acid sequence: CASKLRASIQETQYF.

The V gene is TRBV9, the J gene TRBJ1-1, with 7 bases fitting TRBD1. CDR1 is SGDLS and CDR2 is YYNGEE in the germline V gene. The J segment lost 0 bases and the V segment lost 1 base, leaving 9 bases of the junction unmatched. CDR3 size: 17 residues. The CDR3 DNA is TGTGCCAGCAGCGTATACAGGGGTGGTGGCGTGAACACTGAAGCTTTCTTT. Its protein is CASSVYRGGGVNTEAFF.

The chain is built from TRBV10-1 and TRBJ2-1; 7 nucleotides agree with TRBD2. This CDR3 has 14 residues. CDR1 is WNHNN and CDR2 is SYGVQD in the germline V gene (reference sequence). The ends lost 5 bases at V and 5 bases at J; junction bases unmatched: 6. In DNA, the CDR3 is TGCGCCAGCAGTAGGGCGGGAGCGGACAATGAGCAGTTCTTC. Translating it yields CASSRAGADNEQFF.

The J gene is TRBJ2-1, the V gene TRBV29-1; no firm D call. The CDR3 runs to 11 residues. The V end lost 2 bases, the J end lost 1 base, and 0 bases lay between the germline ends. Germline V gives CDR1 SQVTM, CDR2 ANQGSEA. In DNA form, the CDR3 reads TGCAGCGTTGAATCCTACAATGAGCAGTTCTTC. Its protein product is CSVESYNEQFF.

This chain uses TRBV15 with TRBJ2-2, with D possibly being TRBD2 (5 bases). Trimming shortened V by 6 bases and J by 6 bases, and 8 bases separated the two germline ends. In germline, CDR1 is LNHNV, CDR2 YYDKDF (reference sequence). CDR3 size: 12 residues. CDR3 DNA: TGTGCCACCAGTCCGGAGGCCGGGGAGCTGTTTTTT. This sequence encodes CATSPEAGELFF.

V and J are TRBV4-1 and TRBJ1-5, with TRBD1 as a possible D gene (5 bases). Germline loops: CDR1 MGHRA, CDR2 YSYEKL. The CDR3 runs 14 residues. Trimming pared 5 bases from V and 4 bases from J, leaving 12 bases between. The CDR3 nucleotides are TGCGCCAGCAGCGGCTGGGGGGGGAATCAGCCCCAGCATTTT. Its protein is CASSGWGGNQPQHF.

The chain has TRBV19 and TRBJ2-1; 7 nucleotides line up with TRBD2. This CDR3 spans 15 amino acids. Germline CDR1 reads LNHDA; CDR2 reads SQIVND (reference sequence). V was clipped by 7 bases and J by 6 bases; unmatched bases: 12. The CDR3 sequence is CASTTTSTGGNEQFF. CDR3 bases: TGTGCCAGTACTACCACGTCGACGGGAGGCAATGAGCAGTTCTTC.

This chain links TRBV29-1 with TRBJ1-2; no clear D gene. The CDR3 is 10 residues long. Germline CDR1 and CDR2: SQVTM and ANQGSEA. V was clipped by 3 bases and J by 7 bases, with 6 bases between them. The CDR3 region has the DNA TGCAGCGTTGAGGCGGCTGGCTACACCTTC. This gives the protein CSVEAAGYTF.